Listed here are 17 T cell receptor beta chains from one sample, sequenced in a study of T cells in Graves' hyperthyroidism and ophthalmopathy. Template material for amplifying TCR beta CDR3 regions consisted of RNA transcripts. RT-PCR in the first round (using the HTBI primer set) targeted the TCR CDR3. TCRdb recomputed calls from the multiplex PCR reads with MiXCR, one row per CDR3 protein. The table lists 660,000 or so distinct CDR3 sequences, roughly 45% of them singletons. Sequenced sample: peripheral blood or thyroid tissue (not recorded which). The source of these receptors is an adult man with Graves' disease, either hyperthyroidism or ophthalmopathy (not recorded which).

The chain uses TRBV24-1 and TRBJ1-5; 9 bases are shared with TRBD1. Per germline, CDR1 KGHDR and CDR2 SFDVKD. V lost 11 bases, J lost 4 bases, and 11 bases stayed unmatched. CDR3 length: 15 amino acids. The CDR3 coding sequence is TGTGCCAGCTCACCTCGGACAGGGGCAAATCAGCCCCAGCATTTT. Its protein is CASSPRTGANQPQHF.

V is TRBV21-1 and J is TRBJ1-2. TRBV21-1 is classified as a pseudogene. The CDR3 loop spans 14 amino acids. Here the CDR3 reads CASSNQAVGYGYTF. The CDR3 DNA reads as TGTGCCAGCAGCAACCAGGCCGTGGGCTATGGCTACACCTTC.

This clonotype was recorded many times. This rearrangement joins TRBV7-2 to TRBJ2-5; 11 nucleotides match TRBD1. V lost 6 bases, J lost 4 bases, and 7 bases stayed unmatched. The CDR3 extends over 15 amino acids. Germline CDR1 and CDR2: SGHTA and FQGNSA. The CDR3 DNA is TGTGCCAGCAGACCTACCGGGACAGGGGGAGAGACCCAGTACTTC. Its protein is CASRPTGTGGETQYF.

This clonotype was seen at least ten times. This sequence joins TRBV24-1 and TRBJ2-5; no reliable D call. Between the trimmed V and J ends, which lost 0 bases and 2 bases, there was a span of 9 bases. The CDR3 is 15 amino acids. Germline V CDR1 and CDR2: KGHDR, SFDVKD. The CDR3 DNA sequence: TGTGCCACCAGTGATTTGTATGGGGATCAAGAGACCCAGTACTTC. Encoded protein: CATSDLYGDQETQYF.

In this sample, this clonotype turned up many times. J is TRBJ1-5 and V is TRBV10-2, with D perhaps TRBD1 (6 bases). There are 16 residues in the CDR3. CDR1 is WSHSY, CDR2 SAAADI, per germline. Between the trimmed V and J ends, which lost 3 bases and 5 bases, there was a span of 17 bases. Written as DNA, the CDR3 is TGCGCCAGCAGTGACGTTACAGGGTACGAGGATCAGCCCCAGCATTTT. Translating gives CASSDVTGYEDQPQHF.

This chain's CDR3 is CASSPLQELYGYTF. The CDR3 region has the DNA TGTGCCAGCAGTCCCCTTCAGGAATTGTATGGCTACACCTTC. The chain has TRBV12-3 or TRBV12-4 and TRBJ1-2, with unresolved D. The CDR3 runs to 14 residues. Trimming cost V 5 bases and J 5 bases, with 15 bases left between them.

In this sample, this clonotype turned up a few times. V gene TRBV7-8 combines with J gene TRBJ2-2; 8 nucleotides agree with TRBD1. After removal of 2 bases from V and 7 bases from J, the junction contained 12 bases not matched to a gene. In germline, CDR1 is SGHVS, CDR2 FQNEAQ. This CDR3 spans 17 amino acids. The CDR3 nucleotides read TGTGCCAGCAGCTTACGAACTCAGGGGGCCAGTGGCGGGGAGCTGTTTTTT. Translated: CASSLRTQGASGGELFF.

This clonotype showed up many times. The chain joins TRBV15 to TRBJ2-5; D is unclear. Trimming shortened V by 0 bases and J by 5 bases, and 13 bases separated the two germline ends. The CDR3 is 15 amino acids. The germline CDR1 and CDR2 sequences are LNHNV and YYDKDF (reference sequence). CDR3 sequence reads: CATSRDLGLGETQYF. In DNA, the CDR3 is TGTGCCACCAGCAGAGATCTTGGGTTGGGGGAGACCCAGTACTTC.

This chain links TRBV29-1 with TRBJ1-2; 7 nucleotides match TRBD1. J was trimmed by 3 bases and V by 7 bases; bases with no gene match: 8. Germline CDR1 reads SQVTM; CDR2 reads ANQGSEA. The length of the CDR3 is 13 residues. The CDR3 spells CSAGQEEYYGYTF. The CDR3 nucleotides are TGCAGCGCCGGACAGGAAGAGTACTATGGCTACACCTTC.

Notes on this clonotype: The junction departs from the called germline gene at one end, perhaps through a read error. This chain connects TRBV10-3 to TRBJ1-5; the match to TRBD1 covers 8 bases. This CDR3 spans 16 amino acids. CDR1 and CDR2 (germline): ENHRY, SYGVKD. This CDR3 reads CAISEEQGDGNRPQHF. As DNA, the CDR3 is TGTGCCATCAGTGAGGAACAGGGGGACGGCAATCGGCCCCAGCATTTT.

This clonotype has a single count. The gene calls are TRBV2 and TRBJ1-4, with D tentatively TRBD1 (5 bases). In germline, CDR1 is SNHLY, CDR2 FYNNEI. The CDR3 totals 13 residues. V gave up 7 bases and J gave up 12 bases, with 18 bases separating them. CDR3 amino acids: CASNIQEMTELFF. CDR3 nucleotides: TGTGCCAGCAATATACAGGAAATGACTGAACTGTTTTTT.

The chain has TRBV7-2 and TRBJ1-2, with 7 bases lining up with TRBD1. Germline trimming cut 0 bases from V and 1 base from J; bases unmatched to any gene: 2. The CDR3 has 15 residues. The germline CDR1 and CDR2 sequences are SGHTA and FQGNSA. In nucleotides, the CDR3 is TGTGCCAGCAGCTTAGCGGGACAGAATAACTATGGCTACACCTTC. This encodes CASSLAGQNNYGYTF.

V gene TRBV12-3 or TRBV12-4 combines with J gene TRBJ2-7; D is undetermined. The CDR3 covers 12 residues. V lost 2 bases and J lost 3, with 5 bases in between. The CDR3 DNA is TGTGCCAGCAGTTTAACGGTCTACGAGCAGTACTTC. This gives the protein CASSLTVYEQYF.

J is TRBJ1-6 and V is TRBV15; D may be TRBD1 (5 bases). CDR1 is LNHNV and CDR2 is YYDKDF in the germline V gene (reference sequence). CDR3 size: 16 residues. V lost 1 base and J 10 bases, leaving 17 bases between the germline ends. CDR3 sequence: CATSRVPAGILSPLHF. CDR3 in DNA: TGTGCCACCAGCAGAGTCCCCGCAGGGATATTATCACCCCTCCACTTT. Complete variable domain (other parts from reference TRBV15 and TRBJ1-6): DAMVIQNPRYQVTQFGKPVTLSCSQTLNHNVMYWYQQKSSQAPKLLFHYYDKDFNNEADTPDNFQSRRPNTSFCFLDIRSPGLGDTAMYLCATSRVPAGILSPLHFGNGTRLTVT.

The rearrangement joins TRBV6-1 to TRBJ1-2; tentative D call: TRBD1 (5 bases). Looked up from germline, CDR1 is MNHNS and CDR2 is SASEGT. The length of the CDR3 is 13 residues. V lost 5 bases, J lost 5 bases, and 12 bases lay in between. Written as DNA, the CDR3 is TGTGCCAGCAGTCGCGGGACGGAATATGGCTACACCTTC. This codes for CASSRGTEYGYTF.

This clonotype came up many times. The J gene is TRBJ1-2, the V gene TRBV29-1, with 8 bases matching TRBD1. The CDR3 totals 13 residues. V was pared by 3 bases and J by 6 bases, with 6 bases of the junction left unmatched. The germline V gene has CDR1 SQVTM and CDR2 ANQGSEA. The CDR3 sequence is CSVEAQGVDGYTF. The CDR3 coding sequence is TGCAGCGTTGAGGCACAGGGGGTAGATGGCTACACCTTC.

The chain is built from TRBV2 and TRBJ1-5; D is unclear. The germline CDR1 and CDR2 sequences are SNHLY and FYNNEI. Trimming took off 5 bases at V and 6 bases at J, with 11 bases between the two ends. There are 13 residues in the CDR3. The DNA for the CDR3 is TGTGCCAGCAGTTTACGTCTACCTCAGCCCCAGCATTTT. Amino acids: CASSLRLPQPQHF.